This TCR beta chain derives from a study of Tregs in tolerant kidney transplant recipients. CDR1 is MNHEY, CDR2 SVGEGT, per germline. V was clipped by 2 bases and J by 2 bases, with 6 bases between them. The CDR3 totals 13 residues. On this clone itself: Its antigen is not identified. The read halts 3 residues ahead of the CDR3 end, with the missing end drawn from the germline J gene.

The method was immunoSEQ multiplex PCR; TCRdb's version includes in-frame clones alone and lacks a portion of them. The listing contains 25,000 or so clones. Recipients received nonmyeloablative bone marrow transplants from related graft donors, with transient mixed chimerism. Thawed PBMCs were FACS-sorted into unstimulated CD4+CD25+CD127- regulatory T cells, CD4+CD25- non-regulatory cells, CD4 and CD8 cells. Notes on the study in general: Donor-specific Treg expansion exceeded global Treg expansion in tolerant patients, suggesting antigen drive.

This sequence was found in a human patient who received a combined kidney and bone marrow transplant. Some T cells may have come from the graft donor. Sequencing was performed on CD4+ T cells from blood (PBMCs), taken 6 months after the transplant. The rearrangement joins TRBV6-2 or TRBV6-3 to TRBJ2-5; D uncertain. CDR3 residues: CASSYHIQETQYF. The DNA read from the CDR3 is TGTGCCAGCAGTTACCACATTCAAGAGACC.